This TCR beta chain originates from a study of blood T cell repertoires in COVID-19. In the study overall: COVID-19 samples from acute and convalescent phases originated in the United States, Italy and Spain. Sample material is recorded as cDNA or gDNA derived from T cells, B-cell-depleted T cells, or PBMCs.

Recruited during active infection, patients (from Seattle) were subsequently followed longitudinally. V shed 6 bases, J shed 0 bases, and the junction held 16 bases outside the gene matches. Germline V gene lookup returns CDR1 LNHDA and CDR2 SQIVND (reference sequence). The CDR3 spans 19 residues. As processed by the authors: The authors estimated nucleated cell counts from reference gene primer amplification. Only in-frame clones appear in the TCRdb table, and some are missing; sequencing was by immunoSEQ multiplex PCR. That table furnishes V, J and clone size, whereas the DNA furnished D and trimming. The sample contains roughly 350,000 clones, around 87% of which appear only once.

What was sequenced was peripheral blood. The V and J genes are TRBV19 and TRBJ1-2; 10 bases match TRBD1. This sequence was found in a woman in her 30s with COVID-19, enrolled during active disease. CDR3 in amino acids: CASRGDGARQGASNYGYTF. The CDR3 DNA reads as TGTGCCAGTAGGGGGGACGGCGCGAGACAGGGGGCTTCTAACTATGGCTACACCTTC.